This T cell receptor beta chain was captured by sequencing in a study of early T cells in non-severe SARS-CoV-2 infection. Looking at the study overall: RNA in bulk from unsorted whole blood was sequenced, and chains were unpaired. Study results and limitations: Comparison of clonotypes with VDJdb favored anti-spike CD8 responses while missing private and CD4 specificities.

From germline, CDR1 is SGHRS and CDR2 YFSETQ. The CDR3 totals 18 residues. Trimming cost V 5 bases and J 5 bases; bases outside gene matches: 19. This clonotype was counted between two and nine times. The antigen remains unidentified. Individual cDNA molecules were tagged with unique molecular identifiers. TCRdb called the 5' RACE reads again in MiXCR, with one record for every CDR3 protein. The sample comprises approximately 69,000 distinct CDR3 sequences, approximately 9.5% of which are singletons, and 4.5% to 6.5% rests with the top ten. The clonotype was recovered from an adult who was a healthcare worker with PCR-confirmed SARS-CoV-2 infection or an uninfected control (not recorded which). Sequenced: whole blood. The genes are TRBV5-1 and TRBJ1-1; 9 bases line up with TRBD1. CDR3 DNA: TGCGCCAGCAGGGCCGGGACAGGGATGACCCTCATAGGGACTGAAGCTTTCTTT. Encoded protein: CASRAGTGMTLIGTEAFF.